This is a list of T cell receptor beta chains from one sample in a study of shared clonotypes between healthy human individuals. Libraries were prepared by immunoSEQ multiplex PCR; TCRdb keeps only in-frame clonotypes and omits some of them. Seen here are 2 million to 2.5 million clones, about 92% observed once, and the top ten hold about 0.39%. The specimen was naive CD4+ T cells from PBMCs. These TCRs come from a man in his late teens or twenties in good health. Some clones in this sample may be carry-over from other donors' samples. Both conserved end residues are part of each CDR3. D genes are given only for firm matches. The size field is filled for only some rows; it gives once, few, many or a size class.

TRBV5-6	-	TRBJ2-3	once	CASSLGAGLPDTQYF	TGTGCCAGCAGCTTGGGGGCAGGGCTCCCAGATACGCAGTATTTT
TRBV7-6	TRBD1	TRBJ1-4	-	CASSLATGGMNEKLFF	TGTGCCAGCAGCTTAGCCACAGGGGGCATGAATGAAAAACTGTTTTTT
TRBV15	-	TRBJ1-2	-	CATSRDWGRGYYGYTF	TGTGCCACCAGCAGAGATTGGGGGAGAGGCTACTATGGCTACACCTTC
TRBV7-6	-	TRBJ2-7	-	CASSLEAGASLYEQYF	TGTGCCAGCAGCTTAGAAGCAGGGGCCAGCCTCTACGAGCAGTACTTC
TRBV6-5	-	TRBJ2-1	-	CASSYSQGSSYNEQFF	TGTGCCAGCAGTTACTCGCAGGGGAGCTCCTACAATGAGCAGTTCTTC
TRBV6-4	TRBD2	TRBJ2-3	-	CASSEDGREDTQYF	TGTGCCAGCAGTGAGGACGGGAGGGAAGATACGCAGTATTTT
TRBV18	-	TRBJ2-3	-	CASSPPGGDTQYF	TGTGCCAGCTCACCACCAGGGGGTGATACGCAGTATTTT
TRBV19	-	TRBJ1-5	once	CASSPQGTSNQPQHF	TGTGCCAGTAGTCCACAGGGAACAAGCAATCAGCCCCAGCATTTT
TRBV28	TRBD2	TRBJ2-1	-	CASSLTHPGLAVSSYNEQFF	TGTGCCAGCAGCCTTACCCATCCGGGACTAGCGGTTAGCTCCTACAATGAGCAGTTCTTC
TRBV2	-	TRBJ2-7	-	CASRPETLRYEQYF	TGTGCCAGCCGGCCCGAGACGTTGAGATACGAGCAGTACTTC
TRBV28	TRBD1	TRBJ1-4	-	CAGATGGEKLFF	TGTGCCGGCGCGACAGGGGGCGAAAAACTGTTTTTT
TRBV28	-	TRBJ2-5	-	CASSTPTVVRTQYF	TGTGCCAGCAGTACGCCCACGGTGGTGAGGACCCAGTACTTC
TRBV14	-	TRBJ2-5	-	CASSRIGGGETQYF	TGTGCCAGCAGCCGTATCGGGGGCGGAGAGACCCAGTACTTC
TRBV2	-	TRBJ2-2	-	CASSEEGGGGELFF	TGTGCCAGCAGTGAAGAGGGCGGTGGCGGGGAGCTGTTTTTT
TRBV19	TRBD1	TRBJ2-6	-	CATTLGTGSFSGANVLTF	TGTGCCACCACCTTGGGGACAGGGAGTTTCTCTGGGGCCAACGTCCTGACTTTC
TRBV10-1	TRBD1	TRBJ1-1	-	CASSEGGQGGTEAFF	TGCGCCAGCAGTGAGGGCGGACAGGGGGGCACTGAAGCTTTCTTT
TRBV7-2	TRBD2	TRBJ2-1	-	CASRETSGRNEQFF	TGTGCCAGCAGGGAGACTAGCGGGAGAAATGAGCAGTTCTTC
TRBV28	-	TRBJ2-4	-	CASSPPPKGNIQYF	TGTGCCAGCAGTCCACCGCCGAAGGGGAACATTCAGTACTTC
TRBV14	-	TRBJ1-1	-	CASSPLEGQGIF	TGTGCCAGCAGCCCGCTTGAGGGCCAGGGGATCTTT
TRBV5-1	TRBD1	TRBJ2-6	-	CASRRDRVRTGANVLTF	TGCGCCAGCAGACGGGACAGGGTTAGGACCGGGGCCAACGTCCTGACTTTC
TRBV6-1	-	TRBJ1-3	-	CASSVGSVSGNTIYF	TGTGCCAGCAGTGTTGGGTCAGTCTCTGGAAACACCATATATTTT
TRBV5-4	-	TRBJ2-1	once	CASRAGGNEQFF	TGTGCCAGCAGGGCAGGAGGGAATGAGCAGTTCTTC
TRBV18	TRBD2	TRBJ2-3	-	CASSPTSGRRKRSTDTQYF	TGTGCCAGCTCACCGACTAGCGGGCGGCGAAAAAGAAGCACAGATACGCAGTATTTT
TRBV6-5	-	TRBJ1-2	-	CASSYSRGTPGSGYTF	TGTGCCAGCAGTTACTCGAGAGGGACGCCGGGGTCTGGCTACACCTTC
TRBV27	-	TRBJ2-5	-	CASTGSFGETQYF	TGTGCCAGCACCGGTAGTTTCGGGGAGACCCAGTACTTC
TRBV10-3	TRBD2	TRBJ2-2	-	CAISEPGLAGGGELFF	TGTGCCATCAGTGAACCGGGACTAGCGGGAGGGGGGGAGCTGTTTTTT
TRBV28	TRBD1	TRBJ2-3	-	CASRLTGQGGDTQYF	TGTGCCAGCAGGTTAACGGGACAGGGGGGAGATACGCAGTATTTT
TRBV5-1	-	TRBJ1-1	few	CASSSLGNTEAFF	TGCGCCAGCAGCTCCCTGGGAAACACTGAAGCTTTCTTT
TRBV29-1	-	TRBJ1-2	-	CSAPPGQWDYGYTF	TGCAGCGCCCCTCCGGGGCAGTGGGACTATGGCTACACCTTC
TRBV28	TRBD1	TRBJ2-6	-	CASRTTGVGANVLTF	TGTGCCAGCCGTACGACAGGGGTCGGGGCCAACGTCCTGACTTTC
TRBV5-1	-	TRBJ2-7	-	CASSSLGEQYF	TGCGCCAGCAGCTCCCTAGGGGAGCAGTACTTC
TRBV11-1	TRBD2	TRBJ2-2	-	CASSPRLAGSNTGELFF	TGTGCCAGCAGCCCTCGACTAGCGGGATCGAACACCGGGGAGCTGTTTTTT
TRBV5-1	-	TRBJ2-3	-	CASSLGGQITDTQYF	TGCGCCAGCAGTCTGGGAGGTCAAATCACAGATACGCAGTATTTT
TRBV10-3	-	TRBJ1-3	-	CAISEAWVGVGGNTIYF	TGTGCCATCAGTGAGGCCTGGGTGGGTGTCGGAGGAAACACCATATATTTT
TRBV5-1	TRBD1	TRBJ1-2	-	CASSRTGAPLEGYTF	TGCGCCAGCAGCAGGACAGGAGCTCCCCTAGAAGGCTACACCTTC
TRBV4-3	-	TRBJ2-7	-	CASSQEEGAYEQYF	TGCGCCAGCAGCCAAGAGGAAGGGGCCTACGAGCAGTACTTC
TRBV7-8	-	TRBJ2-1	-	CASSHQSVEQFF	TGTGCCAGCAGCCACCAGTCGGTTGAGCAGTTCTTC
TRBV1	-	TRBJ1-1	-	CTSSPPQGAATEAFF	TGCACCAGCAGCCCCCCACAGGGGGCCGCCACTGAAGCTTTCTTT